What follows describes a single TCR beta chain. Its cognate antigen has yet to be identified. Within one base of it there is no much larger clone, and no base qualities were kept. This specimen belongs to a study of preoperative IRX-2 immunotherapy in early breast cancer (dated by TCRdb to 2018 to 2020). There are 13 amino acids in the CDR3, from cysteine to phenylalanine inclusive. CDR3 DNA only is kept here, 39 bases in frame from base 1. Between the V and J ends, shortened by 11 bases and 0 bases respectively, the junction contains 11 bases. CDR1 and CDR2 were assigned from the germline V gene (reference sequence) as SEHNR and FQNEAQ. The library came from the immunoSEQ multiplex PCR assay. Not all clones reach the TCRdb copy of this immuneACCESS table, which keeps in-frame sequences only. Checked studies attribute under half of the gap to unresolved V genes and leave the rest unexplained. Across this sample there are roughly 62,000 clones, with approximately 93% seen only once. The leading ten clones occupy under 2% of the sample.

This specimen's treatment or condition label, per the study, means: preoperative locoregional IRX-2 cytokine immunotherapy. The samples were obtained from a phase Ib study in which preoperative, locoregional IRX-2 cytokine immunotherapy intended to prime immune responses was tested. Donors were patients with early-stage breast cancer who received IRX-2 before surgery. This receptor was taken from a human donor with breast cancer. The rearranged segments are TRBV7-9 and TRBJ1-3; TRBD1 is a weak D gene call, 6 bases matching. This specimen was acquired from a patient treated with IRX-2 immunotherapy. The DNA reads TGTGCCTCAGGGGTGGACTCTGGAAACACCATATATTTT. It specifies CASGVDSGNTIYF.